The clone carrying this TCR beta chain was seen a handful of times. Its target is unknown. Study-level findings and limits: Tumor Treg TCRs overlapped most with tumor naive CD4+ cells. Tumor memory CD4+ T cell TCR gene usage was found to cluster with blood and lymph node memory CD4+ cells and with lymph node naive CD4+ cells.

The sorted Tregs were CD4+CD25+CD127-/low cells. Constant-region reverse primers amplified full-length variable regions, followed by semi-nested Nested Universal Primer A PCR. TCRdb reanalysed the 5' RACE reads using MiXCR and keeps one entry per CDR3 protein. The sample shows fewer than 75,000 distinct CDR3 sequences, 26% of them seen only once. The CDR3 has 16 residues. The V gene's germline CDR1 is DFQATT and CDR2 SNEGSKA (reference sequence). V shed 1 base, J shed 4 bases, and the junction held 8 bases outside the gene matches. The source is a female donor with breast cancer. This chain uses TRBV20-1 with TRBJ2-1; 9 bases align to TRBD1. The sequenced sample was tumor-infiltrating Tregs sorted from the breast tumor. CDR3 in DNA: TGCAGTGCTAGAGCCTCGGACAGGGGAACTTACAATGAGCAGTTCTTC. This codes for CSARASDRGTYNEQFF.